The T cell receptor (beta chain) under discussion was sequenced for a study of blood T cell repertoires in COVID-19. V was pared by 0 bases and J by 9 bases, with 9 bases of the junction left unmatched. In germline, CDR1 is SGHNT, CDR2 YYREEE (reference sequence). This CDR3 contains 14 residues. Repertoires were generated with immunoSEQ multiplex PCR, while TCRdb's copy carries only in-frame clones and drops some. Among 200,000 or so clones, around four fifths were seen once, and the ten largest hold more than 4.5%. This chain uses TRBV5-4 with TRBJ2-7; TRBD1 matches at 7 bases. This TCR derives from a woman in her 30s with acute or convalescent COVID-19. The source material was peripheral blood. The CDR3 nucleotides read TGTGCCAGCAGCTTGGACAGGGGACAACCAAGGCAGTACTTC. The encoded protein is CASSLDRGQPRQYF.